The 27 T cell receptor beta chains below come from one sample, sequenced in a study of CD8+ T cells in alopecia areata. The sample's treatment: oral pan-JAK inhibitor, 5-10 mg twice daily. The sequencing template was cDNA reverse transcribed from extracted RNA. Assay used: immunoSEQ multiplex PCR; TCRdb lists only in-frame clones, some missing. The table lists some 210,000 clones, approximately 65% of them singletons. Sequencing was performed on CD4+ T cells sorted from blood, taken around week 44, from a patient treated with tofacitinib. The receptors here all came from a human donor with alopecia areata.

The chain joins TRBV4-1 to TRBJ1-2; D not resolved. The V gene's germline CDR1 is MGHRA and CDR2 YSYEKL. Trimming stripped 0 bases from V and 4 bases from J, with 12 bases between. The CDR3 has 15 residues. CDR3 in amino acids: CASSQESAFSYGYTF. CDR3 in DNA: TGCGCCAGCAGCCAAGAATCGGCTTTTTCCTATGGCTACACCTTC.

This sequence joins TRBV6-5 and TRBJ1-1, with 10 bases matching TRBD1. CDR1 and CDR2 (germline): MNHEY, SVGAGI. The CDR3 runs to 14 residues. V shed 5 bases and J 11 bases; nucleotides not matched to a gene: 11. The DNA for the CDR3 is TGTGCCAGCAGTGCTCCGGGACAGGGGAGTAGTGCTTTCTTT. This encodes CASSAPGQGSSAFF.

The J gene is TRBJ2-7, the V gene TRBV29-1; TRBD2 agrees at 10 bases. In germline, CDR1 is SQVTM, CDR2 ANQGSEA. Losses at the gene ends were 4 bases for V and 2 bases for J; bases not matched to a gene: 8. This CDR3 contains 15 residues. The CDR3 DNA reads as TGCAGCGTTGTAAAGCGGGGGGGCCCTCCCTACGAGCAGTACTTC. Amino acid sequence: CSVVKRGGPPYEQYF.

The chain links TRBV4-3 to TRBJ2-3; TRBD2 aligns across 8 bases. The CDR3 sequence is 15 residues long. The V segment lost 2 bases and the J segment 0 bases; nucleotides outside the gene matches: 1. Germline V CDR1 and CDR2: LGHNA, YSLEER. The CDR3 DNA is TGCGCCAGCAGCCAAACTAGCGGAAGCACAGATACGCAGTATTTT. Translating gives CASSQTSGSTDTQYF.

This sequence joins TRBV19 and TRBJ2-1; no firm D call. With 3 bases removed from V and 0 bases from J, the gap between germline ends came to 18 bases. In germline, CDR1 is LNHDA, CDR2 SQIVND (reference sequence). This CDR3 contains 18 residues. The chain's CDR3 is CASSIFRRIVSSYNEQFF. The CDR3 DNA is TGTGCCAGTAGTATCTTCCGACGGATTGTTAGCTCCTACAATGAGCAGTTCTTC.

This clone was observed once. The chain uses TRBV5-1 and TRBJ2-5; D may be TRBD1 (6 bases). The CDR3 has 13 residues. V was cut by 5 bases and J by 1 base, with 9 bases left in between. Germline V gene data show CDR1 as SGHRS and CDR2 as YFSETQ. The CDR3 DNA follows: TGCGCCAGCAGGACGACAGGCCAAGAGACCCAGTACTTC. Translated, it gives CASRTTGQETQYF.

This clone was detected once. The chain carries TRBV2 and TRBJ2-7, with D possibly being TRBD1 or TRBD2 (5 bases each). Trimming shortened V by 4 bases and J by 2 bases, and 12 bases separated the two germline ends. Per the germline V gene, CDR1 is SNHLY and CDR2 is FYNNEI. The CDR3 spans 14 residues. The CDR3 is CASSGSGPAYEQYF. CDR3 nucleotide sequence: TGTGCCAGCAGTGGGTCGGGGCCGGCCTACGAGCAGTACTTC. Together with reference TRBV2 and TRBJ2-7, the CDR3 gives the full variable domain: EPEVTQTPSHQVTQMGQEVILRCVPISNHLYFYWYRQILGQKVEFLVSFYNNEISEKSEIFDDQFSVERPDGSNFTLKIRSTKLEDSAMYFCASSGSGPAYEQYFGPGTRLTVT.

V usage is TRBV5-4 and J usage is TRBJ2-7; the match to TRBD1 covers 10 bases. This CDR3 is built from 15 residues. Trimming took 2 bases from V and 6 from J; bases not matched to a gene: 8. From germline, CDR1 is SGHNT and CDR2 YYREEE (reference sequence). The CDR3 region has the DNA TGTGCCAGCAGCTTCAAACGACAGGGGGCAGGCGAGCAGTACTTC. Its protein is CASSFKRQGAGEQYF.

The chain joins TRBV5-1 to TRBJ2-5; 10 bases line up with TRBD1. The CDR3 covers 14 residues. Losses at the gene ends were 4 bases for V and 7 bases for J; bases not matched to a gene: 7. Germline CDR1 reads SGHRS; CDR2 reads YFSETQ. CDR3 loop: CASSPRQGARTQYF. As DNA, the CDR3 is TGCGCCAGCAGCCCGAGACAGGGGGCTCGGACCCAGTACTTC.

The rearrangement links TRBV11-3 to TRBJ2-2; perhaps TRBD1 as D (5 bases). CDR1 is SGHNT, CDR2 YENEEA, per germline. Deletions cut 2 bases from V and 5 bases from J, with 9 bases between. This CDR3 is built from 14 residues. CDR3 region: CASSLQGQTGELFF. The CDR3 DNA follows: TGTGCCAGCAGCTTACAGGGTCAGACCGGGGAGCTGTTTTTT. Full variable domain (rest looked up from reference TRBV11-3 and TRBJ2-2): EAGVVQSPRYKIIEKKQPVAFWCNPISGHNTLYWYLQNLGQGPELLIRYENEEAVDDSQLPKDRFSAERLKGVDSTLKIQPAELGDSAVYLCASSLQGQTGELFFGEGSRLTVL.

The table lists this clone with a few counts. The chain uses TRBV2 and TRBJ2-3; 8 positions agree with TRBD2. Trimming removed 6 bases from V and 0 bases from J; junction bases left unmatched: 8. The germline V gene encodes CDR1 SNHLY and CDR2 FYNNEI. CDR3 length equals 16 residues. The CDR3 bases are TGTGCCAGCAGCGCCGAAGCGGGGGCTAGCACAGATACGCAGTATTTT. Its translation is CASSAEAGASTDTQYF.

The rearrangement links TRBV5-1 to TRBJ2-7; possibly TRBD1 for D (6 bases). The CDR3 contains 15 residues. Trimming cost V 4 bases and J 2 bases, with 16 bases left between them. The germline CDR1 and CDR2 sequences are SGHRS and YFSETQ. The CDR3 nucleotides are TGCGCCAGCAGCCCGGGACAATACCTAACCTACGAGCAGTACTTC. Its protein is CASSPGQYLTYEQYF.

The chain joins TRBV29-1 to TRBJ1-3; TRBD1 might be the D (5 bases). The germline V gene has CDR1 SQVTM and CDR2 ANQGSEA. V was cut by 5 bases and J by 3 bases, with 11 bases left in between. CDR3 size: 13 residues. The CDR3 region is CSVRQIFGNTIYF. CDR3 DNA sequence: TGCAGCGTTCGACAGATTTTTGGAAACACCATATATTTT.

The rearrangement uses TRBV15 and TRBJ1-6; the D is unclear. The germline gives CDR1 LNHNV, CDR2 YYDKDF (reference sequence). V lost 0 bases and J 8 bases, leaving 11 bases between the germline ends. The CDR3 has 15 residues. The CDR3 is CATSREDRRDSPLHF. DNA for the CDR3: TGTGCCACCAGCAGAGAAGATCGTCGGGATTCACCCCTCCACTTT. Combining the CDR3 with reference TRBV15 and TRBJ1-6 gives the whole variable domain DAMVIQNPRYQVTQFGKPVTLSCSQTLNHNVMYWYQQKSSQAPKLLFHYYDKDFNNEADTPDNFQSRRPNTSFCFLDIRSPGLGDTAMYLCATSREDRRDSPLHFGNGTRLTVT.

This clone was observed once. The genes are TRBV5-5 and TRBJ2-5, with 10 bases that match TRBD1. The V gene's germline CDR1 is SGHKS and CDR2 YYEKEE (reference sequence). V was pared by 0 bases and J by 4 bases, with 6 bases of the junction left unmatched. The CDR3 spans 16 residues. The CDR3 DNA reads as TGTGCCAGCAGCTTGGTTGGGACAGGGGCTGGAGAGACCCAGTACTTC. Amino acid sequence: CASSLVGTGAGETQYF.

The chain recombines TRBV6-5 with TRBJ1-1, with TRBD1 matching over 7 bases. Germline V gene lookup returns CDR1 MNHEY and CDR2 SVGAGI. J lost 0 bases, V lost 6 bases, and 4 bases had no gene match. The CDR3 runs 14 residues. CDR3 sequence (DNA): TGTGCCAGCAGAGACAGGGCAATGAACACTGAAGCTTTCTTT. The encoded protein is CASRDRAMNTEAFF.

This clone was picked up a small number of times. The same CDR3 is also encoded by other DNA sequences in this sample. The gene calls are TRBV5-1 and TRBJ2-2, with D hard to call. The CDR3 is 12 amino acids. V was shortened by 3 bases and J by 2 bases, with 2 bases between the two germline ends. Germline lookup yields CDR1 SGHRS and CDR2 YFSETQ. The CDR3 sequence is CASSSNTGELFF. CDR3 DNA sequence: TGCGCCAGCAGCTCCAACACCGGGGAGCTGTTTTTT.

This clone was observed a single time. This CDR3 reads CAWIATFGPGTGRDTQYF. The CDR3 region has the DNA TGTGCCTGGATCGCTACATTTGGTCCCGGGACAGGGAGGGATACGCAGTATTTT. This rearrangement joins TRBV30 to TRBJ2-3; 9 nucleotides align to TRBD1. Germline-derived CDR1 and CDR2 are GTSNPN and SVGIG (reference sequence). V lost 4 bases and J lost 6; bases outside the gene matches: 20. CDR3 length: 18 residues.

This clone was seen more than once but under ten times. This chain uses TRBV14 with TRBJ1-5; the D is unclear. CDR1 is SGHDN and CDR2 is FVKESK in the germline V gene. This CDR3 has 13 amino acids. V lost 0 bases to trimming and J lost 5 bases, with 5 bases between them. The CDR3 loop is CASSQDSHQPQHF. The CDR3 region has the DNA TGTGCCAGCAGCCAAGATAGTCATCAGCCCCAGCATTTT.

The chain links TRBV13 to TRBJ1-3, with unresolved D. The CDR3 totals 15 residues. CDR1 is PRHDT and CDR2 is FYEKMQ in the germline V gene (reference sequence). The V end was cut by 2 bases, the J end by 7 bases, with 15 bases between. The CDR3 region has the DNA TGTGCCAGCAGCTTATTCTTGGCAGGCGAGAACACCATATATTTT. Residues: CASSLFLAGENTIYF.

The chain recombines TRBV2 with TRBJ2-7, with TRBD1 identical over 10 bases. This CDR3 comprises 13 residues. V trimming: 6 bases; J trimming: 5 bases; junction bases outside the gene matches: 4. Germline assignment: CDR1 SNHLY and CDR2 FYNNEI. The CDR3 sequence: CASSLGTGDEQYF. CDR3 DNA: TGTGCCAGCAGCCTTGGGACAGGGGACGAGCAGTACTTC.

The genes are TRBV15 and TRBJ2-6, with TRBD1 as a possible D gene (5 bases). The CDR3 is 14 amino acids. V was trimmed by 1 base and J by 4 bases, leaving 5 bases between them. CDR1 and CDR2 (germline): LNHNV, YYDKDF (reference sequence). CDR3 sequence reads: CATSRAGGANVLTF. CDR3 nucleotide sequence: TGTGCCACCAGCAGAGCAGGGGGGGCCAACGTCCTGACTTTC.

The CDR3 DNA reads TGCGCCAGCAGCTTGAATGGGGGTACGCAGTATTTT. Its translation is CASSLNGGTQYF. The chain combines TRBV5-1 with TRBJ2-3; the D gene could be TRBD1 or TRBD2 (5 bases each). The ends were cut back, 1 base at V and 8 bases at J, with 8 bases in the middle. The CDR3 runs 12 residues. Germline V gene sequence: CDR1 SGHRS, CDR2 YFSETQ.

This chain uses TRBV11-3 with TRBJ2-3; D gene ambiguous. From germline, CDR1 is SGHNT and CDR2 YENEEA. The CDR3 consists of 12 residues. The ends were cut back, 5 bases at V and 2 bases at J, with 5 bases in the middle. CDR3 sequence (DNA): TGTGCCAGCAGCCGAACCACAGATACGCAGTATTTT. Translated: CASSRTTDTQYF.

This chain uses TRBV18 with TRBJ2-4; D is possibly TRBD1 (6 bases). Germline V gives CDR1 KGHSH, CDR2 LQKENI. The CDR3 is 12 residues long. The germline V and J ends were trimmed by 3 bases and 8 bases, with 8 bases remaining between them. CDR3 nucleotides: TGTGCCAGCTCACCCCGACAGGACATTCAGTACTTC. Translated, it gives CASSPRQDIQYF.

The chain uses TRBV2 and TRBJ2-6; D is uncertain. Trimming removed 0 bases at V and 4 bases at J, with 1 base between. This CDR3 has 13 residues. The V gene's germline CDR1 is SNHLY and CDR2 FYNNEI. The CDR3 coding sequence is TGTGCCAGCAGTGAAGCGGGGGCCAACGTCCTGACTTTC. Translation gives CASSEAGANVLTF.

The rearrangement joins TRBV29-1 to TRBJ1-5; a weak D match, TRBD1 (6 bases). Trimming removed 3 bases at V and 5 bases at J, with 11 bases between. Germline-derived CDR1 and CDR2 are SQVTM and ANQGSEA. CDR3 size: 13 residues. The DNA for the CDR3 is TGCAGCGTTGACTCAGGGGCTGATCAGCCCCAGCATTTT. Translating it yields CSVDSGADQPQHF.